The T cell receptor (beta chain) described here comes from a study of post-analysis software for immune sequencing data. A note on this clonotype: What it recognizes is unknown. Relative to the germline gene, one junction end is altered; a read error may explain this.

General study findings and limits: By F measure, strong co-clustering occurred among samples prepared in the same batch. There were four or five TRBV segments more frequent in patients than controls, and TRBV5-6, TRBV5-1 and TRBV20-1 were among them.

Unique-molecular-identifier-tagged TCR beta cDNA libraries were used. Yield was about 500,000 cDNA molecules from around 1 to 9.1 million T cells. TCRdb independently ran MiXCR on the PCR reads; one entry per CDR3 protein. The sample yields roughly 410,000 distinct CDR3 sequences, around 37% seen once. The CDR3 covers 15 residues. Germline CDR1 is MNHNY and CDR2 is SVGAGI (reference sequence). The V and J genes are TRBV6-6 and TRBJ2-1; 10 bases line up with TRBD1. This sequence was found in a girl aged 5 to 17 with multiple sclerosis. The sample consisted of blood. The CDR3 coding sequence is TGTGACAGCAGTCCCGGGACAGGGGACTACAATGAGCAGTTCTTC. Amino acids: CDSSPGTGDYNEQFF.